Below are 30 T cell receptor beta chains sequenced from a single sample in a study of shared clonotypes between healthy human individuals. TCRdb's table, derived via immunoSEQ multiplex PCR, lists solely in-frame clones and lacks some. The data hold 550,000 to 700,000 clones, with around 73% observed a single time. The sample comprised memory CD4+ T cells sorted from blood. Subset denoted: CD45RA-negative fraction. These receptors all come from a woman aged 25 to 39 in good health.

This chain connects TRBV28 to TRBJ2-7, with 9 bases fitting TRBD2. Unmatched junction bases numbered 8, after V lost 7 bases and J lost 4 bases. In germline, CDR1 is MDHEN, CDR2 SYDVKM. This CDR3 spans 14 amino acids. The CDR3 region is CASIAASGTYEQYF. CDR3 nucleotide sequence: TGTGCCAGCATTGCGGCTAGCGGGACTTACGAGCAGTACTTC.

The chain links TRBV29-1 to TRBJ2-1, with TRBD2 matching 9 bases. With V trimmed by 6 bases and J by 6 bases, 12 bases remained unmatched. Germline V gives CDR1 SQVTM, CDR2 ANQGSEA. The CDR3 runs 15 residues. The CDR3 is CSVSKWREGFNEQFF. The CDR3 DNA follows: TGCAGCGTCTCCAAGTGGCGGGAGGGTTTCAATGAGCAGTTCTTC.

V usage is TRBV2 and J usage is TRBJ2-7, with D possibly being TRBD1 (5 bases). V was pared by 2 bases and J by 3 bases, with 11 bases between. The CDR3 runs to 14 residues. Germline V CDR1 and CDR2: SNHLY, FYNNEI. The CDR3 sequence is CASSEQGIHYEQYF. DNA for the CDR3: TGTGCCAGCAGTGAACAGGGTATCCACTACGAGCAGTACTTC.

The J gene is TRBJ2-5, the V gene TRBV6-5; 10 bases line up with TRBD2. Germline V lookup: CDR1 MNHEY, CDR2 SVGAGI. V lost 4 bases to trimming and J lost 4 bases; unmatched junction nucleotides: 6. The CDR3 totals 15 residues. Written as DNA, the CDR3 is TGTGCCAGCAGTTCCGGACTAGCGGATAGAGAGACCCAGTACTTC. Protein product: CASSSGLADRETQYF.

This clone was seen only once. The V gene is TRBV5-1, the J gene TRBJ2-2; 13 nucleotides line up with TRBD2. The CDR3 is 18 residues long. Germline trimming cut 7 bases from V and 5 bases from J; bases unmatched to any gene: 14. Germline CDR1 SGHRS, CDR2 YFSETQ. The CDR3 reads CASSGATSGRLYTGELFF. DNA for the CDR3: TGCGCCAGCTCGGGGGCGACTAGCGGGAGGTTGTATACCGGGGAGCTGTTTTTT.

This clone was picked up a small number of times. V is TRBV7-9 and J is TRBJ2-7, with no clear D. This CDR3 comprises 14 residues. Trimming took 1 base from V and 9 from J, leaving 16 bases between them. Germline CDR1 is SEHNR and CDR2 is FQNEAQ (reference sequence). CDR3 nucleotides: TGTGCCAGCAGCTTAGAGGTTGGGATGGTGGGGCAGTACTTC. This encodes CASSLEVGMVGQYF.

This clone was recorded once. At one end the junction does not follow the germline gene, possibly because of a read error. V usage is TRBV29-1 and J usage is TRBJ2-1, with 9 bases that match TRBD2. This CDR3 region has 15 residues. Germline loops: CDR1 SQVTM, CDR2 ANQGSEA. The CDR3, as DNA: TGCAGCGCTGAAGCTGGCGGGAGGGCCCTCAATGAGCAGTTCTTC. It translates to CSAEAGGRALNEQFF.

This chain uses TRBV2 with TRBJ2-5, with 11 bases fitting TRBD1. The V gene's germline CDR1 is SNHLY and CDR2 FYNNEI. Trimming cost V 8 bases and J 6 bases; bases outside gene matches: 17. The CDR3 is made up of 17 amino acids. The CDR3 here is CASASTSPGQGGKTQYF. For the CDR3, the DNA is TGTGCCAGCGCTTCGACTAGCCCGGGACAGGGGGGAAAGACCCAGTACTTC.

The V gene is TRBV7-2, the J gene TRBJ1-5; no reliable D call. This CDR3 comprises 13 residues. V was clipped by 0 bases and J by 7 bases, with 7 bases between them. Looked up from germline, CDR1 is SGHTA and CDR2 is FQGNSA. CDR3 bases: TGTGCCAGCAGCTTAGCGAGGGAGCAGCCCCAGCATTTT. This gives the protein CASSLAREQPQHF.

V and J are TRBV2 and TRBJ1-2; D call uncertain. This CDR3 has 13 amino acids. The germline gives CDR1 SNHLY, CDR2 FYNNEI. The ends were cut back, 7 bases at V and 8 bases at J, with 17 bases in the middle. CDR3 in amino acids: CASNGEFQEGYTF. Here the CDR3 DNA reads TGTGCCAGCAATGGGGAGTTTCAAGAGGGCTACACCTTC.

The CDR3 loop reads CASSGRGLAGGSISYEQYF. Written as DNA, the CDR3 is TGTGCCAGCAGCGGTCGGGGACTAGCGGGAGGGAGTATCTCCTACGAGCAGTACTTC. This chain links TRBV7-8 with TRBJ2-7, with 16 bases fitting TRBD2. CDR1 and CDR2 (germline): SGHVS, FQNEAQ. The CDR3 loop spans 19 amino acids. Trimming took 5 bases from V and 0 from J; bases not matched to a gene: 10.

The chain combines TRBV27 with TRBJ1-3; 10 nucleotides align to TRBD1. The ends lost 8 bases at V and 0 bases at J; junction bases unmatched: 10. Germline V gene data show CDR1 as MNHEY and CDR2 as SMNVEV (reference sequence). This CDR3 is built from 17 residues. The CDR3 DNA follows: TGTGCCAGCGGCCGGGACAGGGGTCCCCTCTCTGGAAACACCATATATTTT. The encoded protein is CASGRDRGPLSGNTIYF.

The rearrangement links TRBV7-8 to TRBJ1-2; D uncertain. Germline CDR1 SGHVS, CDR2 FQNEAQ. V shed 1 base and J shed 6 bases, with 9 bases lying between them. The CDR3 consists of 13 residues. The CDR3 DNA follows: TGTGCCAGCAGCTTAGAACGGGAGAATGGCTACACCTTC. This encodes CASSLERENGYTF.

The chain has TRBV6-1 and TRBJ2-7, with no clear D. The CDR3 runs to 14 residues. V was trimmed by 4 bases and J by 5 bases, leaving 15 bases between them. Per the germline V gene, CDR1 is MNHNS and CDR2 is SASEGT. CDR3 protein: CASSVGQADDEQYF. In nucleotides, the CDR3 is TGTGCCAGCAGTGTAGGTCAGGCGGACGACGAGCAGTACTTC.

The rearrangement joins TRBV2 to TRBJ1-3; D possibly corresponds to TRBD1 (5 bases). The CDR3 has 13 residues. The germline gives CDR1 SNHLY, CDR2 FYNNEI. V dropped 7 bases and J dropped 4 bases, with 11 bases sitting between them. This CDR3 is CASKEGYGNTIYF. The CDR3 nucleotides read TGTGCCAGCAAAGAGGGGTACGGAAACACCATATATTTT.

V and J are TRBV28 and TRBJ2-7, with 7 bases that match TRBD1. CDR1 and CDR2 from the germline V gene are MDHEN and SYDVKM. V shed 6 bases and J 0 bases; nucleotides not matched to a gene: 5. CDR3 length: 14 amino acids. The CDR3 coding sequence is TGTGCCAGCAGCTCTGGACAGGCCTCCTACGAGCAGTACTTC. It encodes CASSSGQASYEQYF.

The CDR3 DNA is TGTGCCAGCACCGACGCGCGGGCCTACAATGAGCAGTTCTTC. Protein product: CASTDARAYNEQFF. The chain employs TRBV9 and TRBJ2-1; tentatively, D is TRBD2 (5 bases). Trimming removed 6 bases at V and 2 bases at J, with 12 bases between. This CDR3 has 14 amino acids. Per the germline V gene, CDR1 is SGDLS and CDR2 is YYNGEE. The full variable domain, rest sourced from reference TRBV9 and TRBJ2-1, is DSGVTQTPKHLITATGQRVTLRCSPRSGDLSVYWYQQSLDQGLQFLIQYYNGEERAKGNILERFSAQQFPDLHSELNLSSLELGDSALYFCASTDARAYNEQFFGPGTRLTVL.

The rearrangement uses TRBV5-1 and TRBJ1-2; 12 bases are a match to TRBD1. The germline gives CDR1 SGHRS, CDR2 YFSETQ. This CDR3 has 16 amino acids. V dropped 4 bases and J dropped 6; count of bases not matched to a gene: 10. The CDR3 sequence is CASSPGQGASDDGYTF. The CDR3 DNA reads TGCGCCAGCAGCCCGGGACAGGGGGCGTCGGACGATGGCTACACCTTC.

This rearrangement joins TRBV9 to TRBJ2-7; D call uncertain. Per the germline V gene, CDR1 is SGDLS and CDR2 is YYNGEE. The CDR3 sequence is 14 residues long. Trimming shortened V by 4 bases and J by 0 bases, and 11 bases separated the two germline ends. The CDR3 nucleotides are TGTGCCAGCAGCCCGCGACACAGCTCCTACGAGCAGTACTTC. As protein: CASSPRHSSYEQYF.

V gene TRBV13 combines with J gene TRBJ2-7; D is perhaps TRBD2 (6 bases). Per the germline V gene, CDR1 is PRHDT and CDR2 is FYEKMQ (reference sequence). The CDR3 spans 12 residues. Trimming left V 0 bases short and J 6 bases short, with 6 bases between. The CDR3 DNA is TGTGCCAGCAGCTTAGGCGGGAGCGAGCAGTACTTC. This encodes CASSLGGSEQYF.

A note on this clone: Other DNA sequences of this sample code for an identical CDR3. V usage is TRBV2 and J usage is TRBJ2-1; no reliable D call. Per the germline V gene, CDR1 is SNHLY and CDR2 is FYNNEI. The V end lost 4 bases, the J end lost 4 bases, and 2 bases lay between the germline ends. The CDR3 is 11 residues long. This CDR3 is CASSGYNEQFF. Here the CDR3 DNA reads TGTGCCAGCAGTGGATACAATGAGCAGTTCTTC.

This chain joins TRBV5-6 and TRBJ1-2; D unresolved. The CDR3 totals 13 residues. Germline V lookup: CDR1 SGHDT, CDR2 YYEEEE. Trimming cost V 0 bases and J 2 bases, with 5 bases left between them. CDR3 DNA: TGTGCCAGCAGCTTGGGTAAGAACTATGGCTACACCTTC. Translated: CASSLGKNYGYTF.

CDR3 sequence: CASSLKGNTQYF. CDR3 nucleotides: TGTGCCAGCAGTTTGAAGGGTAATACGCAGTATTTT. The chain has TRBV27 and TRBJ2-3; D gene uncertain. Germline V gives CDR1 MNHEY, CDR2 SMNVEV (reference sequence). V lost 3 bases and J 7 bases, leaving 8 bases between the germline ends. The CDR3 is made up of 12 amino acids.

This clone was seen just once. The chain recombines TRBV7-2 with TRBJ2-7; D gene ambiguous. V lost 5 bases and J lost 3, with 8 bases in between. Germline V gives CDR1 SGHTA, CDR2 FQGNSA. CDR3 length: 12 amino acids. The CDR3 is CASSPVNYEQYF. The CDR3 DNA is TGTGCCAGCAGCCCCGTTAACTACGAGCAGTACTTC.

The V and J genes are TRBV5-4 and TRBJ2-7; perhaps TRBD1 as D (6 bases). Deletions cut 4 bases from V and 2 bases from J, with 10 bases between. The CDR3 is 13 residues long. Germline CDR1 and CDR2: SGHNT and YYREEE (reference sequence). DNA for the CDR3: TGTGCCAGCAGCACGGACAGAGCCTACGAGCAGTACTTC. Amino acid sequence: CASSTDRAYEQYF. The full variable domain, with the rest looked up from reference TRBV5-4 and TRBJ2-7, is ETGVTQSPTHLIKTRGQQVTLRCSSQSGHNTVSWYQQALGQGPQFIFQYYREEENGRGNFPPRFSGLQFPNYSSELNVNALELDDSALYLCASSTDRAYEQYFGPGTRLTVT.

The chain joins TRBV5-1 to TRBJ2-7; D might be TRBD1 or TRBD2, each matching 5 bases. The CDR3 is 15 amino acids. V lost 5 bases, J lost 0 bases, and 15 bases lay in between. From germline, CDR1 is SGHRS and CDR2 YFSETQ. In DNA form, the CDR3 reads TGCGCCAGCAGTCCGGAACCAGGGACCTCCTACGAGCAGTACTTC. It encodes CASSPEPGTSYEQYF.

The V and J genes are TRBV29-1 and TRBJ2-7; maybe TRBD2 (6 bases). This CDR3 has 11 residues. In germline, CDR1 is SQVTM, CDR2 ANQGSEA. The V end lost 4 bases, the J end lost 4 bases, and 8 bases lay between the germline ends. The CDR3 DNA reads as TGCAGCGTTGGGGACTTTTACGAGCAGTACTTC. It yields the protein CSVGDFYEQYF.

The chain combines TRBV28 with TRBJ2-7; 12 positions match TRBD2. This CDR3 contains 17 residues. Per the germline V gene, CDR1 is MDHEN and CDR2 is SYDVKM. The trim removed 1 base at V and 1 base at J, leaving 5 bases unmatched. DNA of the CDR3: TGTGCCAGCAGTTTATTTCCTGGGACTAGCGGGTCCTACGAGCAGTACTTC. This codes for CASSLFPGTSGSYEQYF.

This chain uses TRBV12-5 with TRBJ2-1; a possible D gene is TRBD2 (6 bases). This CDR3 contains 16 residues. Trimming removed 8 bases from V and 9 bases from J, with 26 bases in between. The germline V gene has CDR1 LGHNT and CDR2 FRNRAP. In DNA form, the CDR3 reads TGTGCTAGTACCCTTGGAGAAGGGGAGGTAATAGGTGAGCAGTTCTTC. It is translated as CASTLGEGEVIGEQFF.

The chain couples TRBV5-6 to TRBJ1-2, with TRBD1 identical over 8 bases. The CDR3 has 14 residues. Germline V gene lookup returns CDR1 SGHDT and CDR2 YYEEEE. The J segment lost 8 bases and the V segment lost 4 bases, leaving 10 bases of the junction unmatched. The CDR3 DNA follows: TGTGCCAGCAGCCCTAGGACAGGGAACCGCGGCTACACCTTC. This codes for CASSPRTGNRGYTF.